This TCR beta chain was sequenced in a study of T cell repertoires in cytomegalovirus infection. Study-wide context: CMV epitopes in the study were HLA-C-restricted (recently identified) and HLA-B-restricted (well studied). Both CMV infection and a matching HLA type were indicated by public TCR beta signatures.

Notes on the study in general: Cumulative public TCR beta family frequency identified CMV carriers with the relevant HLA. The ex vivo response showed dominance by HLA-C-restricted CMV-specific TCR beta clonotypes.

One entry per CDR3 protein, called by TCRdb with MiXCR from the reads. The table has some 500,000 distinct CDR3 sequences, more than 30% seen once. In regard to this clonotype: Its specificity is not known.

This CDR3 region has 16 residues. The germline V gene encodes CDR1 LNHNV and CDR2 YYDKDF (reference sequence). V lost 0 bases to trimming and J lost 8 bases; unmatched junction nucleotides: 7. The sample here was cultured PBMCs, taken from culture after CMV antigen stimulation. The chain joins TRBV15 to TRBJ1-4; 9 bases are a match to TRBD1. The receptor's source is a human donor in good health (CMV status not recorded). Some clones in this sample may be carry-over from other donors' samples. The CDR3 DNA reads TGTGCCACCAGCAGAGATCTAACAGGGGGCGGGGAAAAACTGTTTTTT. This translates into CATSRDLTGGGEKLFF.